The entry below describes one T cell receptor beta chain. The sample originates from a study of blood T cell repertoires in COVID-19. Study details: PBMCs, B-cell-depleted T cells, or T cells provided the cDNA or gDNA that made up the material.

V was shortened by 4 bases and J by 1 base, with 17 bases between the two germline ends. Germline values: CDR1 SGDLS, CDR2 YYNGEE. The CDR3 is made up of 16 amino acids. Seattle's cohort entered during active infection and was followed longitudinally. Sequenced by immunoSEQ multiplex PCR; TCRdb stores in-frame clones only, minus some. The sample shows 100,000 to 150,000 clones, more than 80% of them seen only once. The TCR was taken from a woman of 80 years or more with COVID-19, enrolled during active disease. The chain combines TRBV9 with TRBJ1-1; D perhaps matches TRBD1 (5 bases). Sequenced input: peripheral blood. This CDR3 reads CASSTFDSPTNTEAFF. For the CDR3, the DNA is TGTGCCAGCAGCACGTTCGACAGTCCAACGAACACTGAAGCTTTCTTT.